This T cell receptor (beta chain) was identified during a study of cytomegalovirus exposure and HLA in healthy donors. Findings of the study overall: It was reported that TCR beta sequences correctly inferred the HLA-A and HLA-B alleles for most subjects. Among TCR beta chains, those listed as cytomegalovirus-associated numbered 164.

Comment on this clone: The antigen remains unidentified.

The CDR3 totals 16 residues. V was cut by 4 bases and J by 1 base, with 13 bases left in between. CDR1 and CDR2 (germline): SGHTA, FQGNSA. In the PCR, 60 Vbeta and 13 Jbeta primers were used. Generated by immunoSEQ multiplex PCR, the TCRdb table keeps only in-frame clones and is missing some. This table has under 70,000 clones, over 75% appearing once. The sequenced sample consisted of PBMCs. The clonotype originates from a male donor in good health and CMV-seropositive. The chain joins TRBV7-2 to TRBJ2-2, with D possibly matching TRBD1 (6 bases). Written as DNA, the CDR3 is TGTGCCAGCAGCTCCAGAGACAGGAGGAACACCGGGGAGCTGTTTTTT. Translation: CASSSRDRRNTGELFF. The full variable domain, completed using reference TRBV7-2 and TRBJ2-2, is GAGVSQSPSNKVTEKGKDVELRCDPISGHTALYWYRQSLGQGLEFLIYFQGNSAPDKSGLPSDRFSAERTGGSVSTLTIQRTQQEDSAVYLCASSSRDRRNTGELFFGEGSRLTVL.